What follows are 14 T cell receptor beta chains derived from one specimen sequenced in a study of control samples from healthy donors and cancer patients. This table comes from immunoSEQ multiplex PCR, and its TCRdb copy is limited to in-frame clones, with some not included. The sample contains approximately 100,000 clones, approximately 90% of which appear only once. The sequenced sample was blood. These receptors originate from a woman under 30 in good health.

This clone has just one count. The chain links TRBV6-5 to TRBJ2-5; unclear D gene. CDR3 size: 14 residues. Trimming removed 10 bases at V and 2 bases at J, with 17 bases between. Germline-derived CDR1 and CDR2 are MNHEY and SVGAGI. CDR3 amino acids: CATLPARNQETQYF. The DNA for the CDR3 is TGTGCCACCCTCCCAGCACGAAATCAAGAGACCCAGTACTTC.

V gene TRBV19 combines with J gene TRBJ2-7; D call uncertain. The CDR3 is 15 residues long. The germline gives CDR1 LNHDA, CDR2 SQIVND (reference sequence). The V end was cut by 5 bases, the J end by 4 bases, with 18 bases between. CDR3 in amino acids: CASSYLDAYGYEQYF. The CDR3 bases are TGTGCCAGTAGTTATTTGGACGCGTACGGGTACGAGCAGTACTTC.

This clone was observed once. This chain links TRBV7-8 with TRBJ2-2; D might be TRBD1 (6 bases). Trimming removed 4 bases at V and 3 bases at J, with 15 bases between. CDR3 length: 16 residues. The germline CDR1 and CDR2 sequences are SGHVS and FQNEAQ. CDR3 residues: CASSSNRVGDTGELFF. In DNA form, the CDR3 reads TGTGCCAGCAGCTCCAACAGGGTTGGCGACACCGGGGAGCTGTTTTTT.

J is TRBJ1-1 and V is TRBV9; D unclear. V dropped 7 bases and J dropped 4 bases, with 8 bases sitting between them. The CDR3 totals 11 residues. Germline V gene sequence: CDR1 SGDLS, CDR2 YYNGEE. Here the CDR3 reads CASGGGTEAFF. CDR3 coding DNA: TGTGCCAGCGGAGGTGGCACTGAAGCTTTCTTT.

This clone was detected only a few times. The chain recombines TRBV15 with TRBJ2-7; 9 nucleotides align to TRBD1. This CDR3 spans 14 amino acids. Germline CDR1 LNHNV, CDR2 YYDKDF (reference sequence). The junction had 1 base not matched to a gene; V was cut back by 1 base and J by 3 bases. CDR3 DNA: TGTGCCACCAGCAGAGGGACAGGGGTCTACGAGCAGTACTTC. This encodes CATSRGTGVYEQYF.

This clone was counted a few times. The rearrangement uses TRBV7-3 and TRBJ1-6; D is uncertain. Trimming cost V 5 bases and J 10 bases, with 12 bases left between them. This CDR3 is built from 13 residues. CDR1 and CDR2 (germline): SGHTA, FQGTGA. The CDR3 sequence is CASSTQPGSPLHF. The CDR3 nucleotides read TGTGCCAGCAGCACCCAGCCGGGGTCACCCCTCCACTTT.

The chain uses TRBV5-4 and TRBJ1-1; D is undetermined. The V and J ends lost 5 bases and 1 base respectively, with 9 bases between them. This CDR3 is built from 13 residues. Germline CDR1 SGHNT, CDR2 YYREEE (reference sequence). Here the CDR3 DNA reads TGTGCCAGCAGTCGCGATTGGAACACTGAAGCTTTCTTT. Its protein is CASSRDWNTEAFF.

In the case of this clone: An end of the junction differs from the germline gene, which may be a read error. The chain joins TRBV9 to TRBJ1-6; possible D gene TRBD1, 6 bases. This CDR3 contains 15 residues. Germline V gene lookup returns CDR1 SGDLS and CDR2 YYNGEE. The CDR3, as DNA: TGTGCCAGCAGCCCTTATTCAGGGGATAATTCACCCCTTCACTTT. This encodes CASSPYSGDNSPLHF.

The CDR3 protein is CASSFLSPGQGLFNEQFF. The CDR3 DNA follows: TGTGCCAGCAGCTTTCTCTCACCGGGACAGGGGCTGTTCAATGAGCAGTTCTTC. The chain is built from TRBV7-6 and TRBJ2-1; 10 nucleotides agree with TRBD1. With V trimmed by 3 bases and J by 6 bases, 14 bases remained unmatched. This CDR3 has 18 residues. CDR1 and CDR2 (germline): SGHVS, FNYEAQ. Supplemented by reference TRBV7-6 and TRBJ2-1, the full variable domain reads GAGVSQSPRYKVTKRGQDVALRCDPISGHVSLYWYRQALGQGPEFLTYFNYEAQQDKSGLPNDRFSAERPEGSISTLTIQRTEQRDSAMYRCASSFLSPGQGLFNEQFFGPGTRLTVL.

This sequence joins TRBV7-2 and TRBJ2-7; 10 bases agree with TRBD2. CDR1 is SGHTA, CDR2 FQGNSA, per germline. This CDR3 is built from 16 residues. Germline trimming cut 5 bases from V and 1 base from J; bases unmatched to any gene: 8. DNA of the CDR3: TGTGCCAGCAGCGCCTCTAGCGGGGGCGGATCCTACGAGCAGTACTTC. It codes for CASSASSGGGSYEQYF.

The CDR3 here is CSVDQGGNNYGYTF. Written as DNA, the CDR3 is TGCAGCGTTGACCAAGGGGGTAATAACTATGGCTACACCTTC. V and J are TRBV29-1 and TRBJ1-2; a possible D gene is TRBD1 (6 bases). Germline-derived CDR1 and CDR2 are SQVTM and ANQGSEA. Trimming removed 3 bases from V and 1 base from J, with 12 bases in between. This CDR3 contains 14 residues.

V usage is TRBV5-5 and J usage is TRBJ2-6, with a tentative D call TRBD1 (6 bases). This CDR3 is 15 amino acids long. Germline V CDR1 and CDR2: SGHKS, YYEKEE (reference sequence). V lost 4 bases and J 0 bases, leaving 8 bases between the germline ends. This CDR3 reads CASSLQGSGANVLTF. The CDR3 DNA reads TGTGCCAGCAGCCTACAGGGCTCTGGGGCCAACGTCCTGACTTTC.

The chain links TRBV5-1 to TRBJ2-5; 7 bases line up with TRBD1. Looked up from germline, CDR1 is SGHRS and CDR2 is YFSETQ. The CDR3 runs to 14 residues. The V and J ends lost 8 bases and 4 bases, in that order; junction bases with no gene match: 11. This chain's CDR3 is CARSIRGRIETQYF. CDR3 in DNA: TGCGCCAGATCGATAAGGGGGCGCATAGAGACCCAGTACTTC.

The rearrangement joins TRBV28 to TRBJ2-7; D ambiguous. Germline assignment: CDR1 MDHEN and CDR2 SYDVKM. The CDR3 runs to 12 residues. The germline V and J ends were trimmed by 8 bases and 3 bases, with 11 bases remaining between them. CDR3 residues: CASSVSLYEQYF. The CDR3 DNA is TGTGCCAGCTCGGTCAGCCTCTACGAGCAGTACTTC.